This TCR beta chain was identified in a study of blood T cell repertoires in COVID-19. Study overall: Sites in the United States, Italy and Spain provided acute and convalescent COVID-19 samples. PBMCs, B-cell-depleted T cells, or T cells provided the cDNA or gDNA that made up the material.

Germline CDR1 MGHRA, CDR2 YSYEKL. This CDR3 contains 13 residues. Unmatched junction bases numbered 4, after V lost 5 bases and J lost 4 bases. The repertoire was sequenced with immunoSEQ multiplex PCR; TCRdb's copy has only in-frame clones and lacks some. The data hold some 220,000 clones, with 80% to 95% observed a single time. The chain uses TRBV4-1 and TRBJ1-2, with 7 positions matching TRBD1. Sequencing was done on a sample of peripheral blood. The source of this sequence is a man aged 25-45 years with COVID-19, enrolled during active disease. The CDR3 reads CASSARDSYGYTF. CDR3 DNA sequence: TGCGCCAGCAGCGCCCGGGACAGCTATGGCTACACCTTC.